Given below is one TCR beta chain in context. Its matching antigen is unknown. Germline values: CDR1 SGHRS, CDR2 YFSETQ. This CDR3 has 12 residues. The ends were cut back, 4 bases at V and 8 bases at J, with 12 bases in the middle. PCR used 60 Vbeta primers and 13 Jbeta primers. Assay: immunoSEQ multiplex PCR; the TCRdb copy retains only in-frame clones and omits some. There are roughly 180,000 clones in the sample; about three quarters occur only once, and about 1.5% lies in the top ten. The data belong to a study of cytomegalovirus exposure and HLA in healthy donors. General study points: The study flagged approximately 180 TCR beta chains as cytomegalovirus-associated.

J is TRBJ1-2 and V is TRBV5-1; D is uncertain. This TCR derives from a man aged 18-30 years in good health and CMV-seronegative. Specimen: PBMCs. CDR3 coding DNA: TGCGCCAGCAGCCCGGAGGGCTCCGGCTACACCTTC. Translating it yields CASSPEGSGYTF.